A single sample is the source of the 14 T cell receptor beta chains below, sequenced in a study of beta chain features in type 1 diabetes. Overall study findings and caveats: Shortening of TCRB CDR3s, moderate but significant, appeared in all four CD4+ subsets of Type 1 diabetes patients.

The sequenced template was cDNA made from the entire isolated RNA. The repertoire was sequenced with immunoSEQ multiplex PCR; TCRdb's copy has only in-frame clones and lacks some. The sample holds fewer than 200,000 clones; over 9% are singletons and the top ten take 0.45% to 0.5%. No antigen has been identified for these receptors. Sequencing was performed on central memory CD4+ T cells from blood. Receptors were obtained from a man aged 25-40 years with type 1 diabetes.

V usage is TRBV2 and J usage is TRBJ2-2; the match to TRBD2 covers 7 bases. There are 16 residues in the CDR3. Per the germline V gene, CDR1 is SNHLY and CDR2 is FYNNEI. V lost 3 bases, J lost 4 bases, and 8 bases stayed unmatched. CDR3 sequence (DNA): TGTGCCAGCAGTGACGGCGGGAGAAGCGCCACCGGGGAGCTGTTTTTT. Encoded protein: CASSDGGRSATGELFF.

The J gene is TRBJ1-1, the V gene TRBV6-1; D gene uncertain. The CDR3 runs 14 residues. V lost 0 bases and J 7 bases, leaving 12 bases between the germline ends. CDR1 and CDR2 (germline): MNHNS, SASEGT. The CDR3 here is CASSEASGYGEAFF. The DNA of the CDR3 is TGTGCCAGCAGTGAAGCGTCGGGTTACGGTGAAGCTTTCTTT.

CDR3 protein: CASSLRPQQETQYF. CDR3 nucleotide sequence: TGTGCCAGCAGCTTACGCCCCCAGCAAGAGACCCAGTACTTC. This rearrangement joins TRBV7-9 to TRBJ2-5; D remains ambiguous. Germline CDR1 SEHNR, CDR2 FQNEAQ (reference sequence). Trimming shortened V by 2 bases and J by 2 bases, and 9 bases separated the two germline ends. The CDR3 consists of 14 residues.

Only a few counts were recorded for this clone. The V gene is TRBV28, the J gene TRBJ1-2; 7 positions match TRBD1. The CDR3 is made up of 13 amino acids. CDR1 MDHEN and CDR2 SYDVKM come from the germline V gene. Unmatched junction bases numbered 3, after V lost 6 bases and J lost 2 bases. The CDR3, as DNA: TGTGCCAGCAGGACAGGGCCCAACTATGGCTACACCTTC. Translating gives CASRTGPNYGYTF.

This clone appeared a few times. The chain combines TRBV5-1 with TRBJ2-1; 9 nucleotides line up with TRBD2. Germline V gene sequence: CDR1 SGHRS, CDR2 YFSETQ. This CDR3 region has 16 residues. Trimming cost V 0 bases and J 6 bases; bases outside gene matches: 7. The CDR3 is CASSLATSGMLNEQFF. In DNA form, the CDR3 reads TGCGCCAGCAGCTTGGCGACTAGCGGAATGCTCAATGAGCAGTTCTTC.

A few counts support this clone. The rearrangement joins TRBV7-9 to TRBJ1-1, with D possibly TRBD1 on 5 matching bases. Trimming stripped 5 bases from V and 9 bases from J, with 16 bases between. The CDR3 is made up of 13 amino acids. Germline assignment: CDR1 SEHNR and CDR2 FQNEAQ (reference sequence). The CDR3 DNA reads as TGTGCCAGCAGCCTTGAAGGGAGGGGAAAAGCTTTCTTT. This translates into CASSLEGRGKAFF.

This clone has just a few counts. The chain carries TRBV28 and TRBJ2-7; 9 bases are shared with TRBD2. This CDR3 is 15 amino acids long. Trimming removed 6 bases from V and 2 bases from J; junction bases left unmatched: 8. Germline lookup yields CDR1 MDHEN and CDR2 SYDVKM. The CDR3 sequence: CASRPTSGATYEQYF. CDR3 coding DNA: TGTGCCAGCAGGCCGACTAGCGGAGCTACCTACGAGCAGTACTTC.

This chain connects TRBV29-1 to TRBJ2-1; 15 bases align to TRBD2. Germline CDR1 reads SQVTM; CDR2 reads ANQGSEA. The J segment lost 10 bases and the V segment lost 4 bases, leaving 5 bases of the junction unmatched. There are 14 residues in the CDR3. The CDR3 loop reads CSVGGLAGGSEQFF. The CDR3 nucleotides are TGCAGCGTTGGGGGACTAGCGGGAGGTTCCGAGCAGTTCTTC.

The chain carries TRBV2 and TRBJ1-5, with D unresolved. The CDR3 loop spans 12 amino acids. Trimming stripped 4 bases from V and 4 bases from J, with 5 bases between. CDR1 and CDR2 (germline): SNHLY, FYNNEI. CDR3 sequence reads: CASSAENQPQHF. The CDR3 DNA follows: TGTGCCAGCAGTGCGGAGAATCAGCCCCAGCATTTT. Complete variable domain (other parts from reference TRBV2 and TRBJ1-5): EPEVTQTPSHQVTQMGQEVILRCVPISNHLYFYWYRQILGQKVEFLVSFYNNEISEKSEIFDDQFSVERPDGSNFTLKIRSTKLEDSAMYFCASSAENQPQHFGDGTRLSIL.

The rearrangement uses TRBV5-1 and TRBJ2-1; 10 bases are shared with TRBD2. The germline gives CDR1 SGHRS, CDR2 YFSETQ. There are 16 residues in the CDR3. J gave up 8 bases and V 4 bases, and 12 bases lay outside the gene matches. For the CDR3, the DNA is TGCGCCAGCAGCAACCTTGCTAGCGGGAGATTCGATGAGCAGTTCTTC. It is translated as CASSNLASGRFDEQFF.

This clone was counted only a few times. This sequence joins TRBV29-1 and TRBJ1-2; 7 bases fit TRBD1. The CDR3 length is 11 residues. V was clipped by 6 bases and J by 8 bases; unmatched bases: 6. The germline V gene encodes CDR1 SQVTM and CDR2 ANQGSEA. In DNA, the CDR3 is TGCAGCGTGGAACAGGGGAGAGGCTACACCTTC. This codes for CSVEQGRGYTF.

On this clone itself: The same CDR3 is also encoded by other DNA sequences in this sample. The chain uses TRBV2 and TRBJ2-7, with 8 bases aligning to TRBD1. The J segment lost 6 bases and the V segment lost 4 bases, leaving 2 bases of the junction unmatched. The CDR3 contains 12 residues. Per the germline V gene, CDR1 is SNHLY and CDR2 is FYNNEI. The CDR3 coding sequence is TGTGCCAGCAGTGGACAGGGGAGCGAGCAGTACTTC. This translates into CASSGQGSEQYF.

This clone has more than one count but fewer than ten. The chain has TRBV2 and TRBJ1-2; TRBD1 agrees at 7 bases. The trim removed 5 bases at V and 2 bases at J, leaving 5 bases unmatched. The CDR3 has 14 amino acids. Germline V CDR1 and CDR2: SNHLY, FYNNEI. The CDR3 protein is CASSTTGQNYGYTF. As DNA, the CDR3 is TGTGCCAGCAGTACGACAGGGCAAAACTATGGCTACACCTTC.

The V gene is TRBV4-2, the J gene TRBJ2-1; TRBD2 aligns across 11 bases. J gave up 7 bases and V 4 bases, and 3 bases lay outside the gene matches. CDR1 and CDR2 (germline): LGHNA, YNFKEQ. The CDR3 runs to 14 residues. CDR3 nucleotide sequence: TGTGCCAGCAGCCCTAGCGGGAGGAAGAATGAGCAGTTCTTC. It is translated as CASSPSGRKNEQFF.